The rows below give T cell receptor beta chains drawn from one sample of a study of blood T cell repertoires in COVID-19. Produced via immunoSEQ multiplex PCR; TCRdb's table is partial and in-frame only. The table has about 230,000 clones, 65% to 85% seen once; the top ten hold around 5.4%. Sequencing used peripheral blood. The receptor set was obtained from a man aged 80 or over with acute or convalescent COVID-19. Each CDR3 is given with its conserved first and last residue. A D gene is named only where the DNA matches it firmly. Clone size is not always given. Where it is, it says once, few, many or a class for expanded clones.

d_call	clone_size	v_call	cdr3_length	j_call	cdr3_aa	cdr3_nt
TRBD2	-	TRBV24-1	15	TRBJ2-5	CATSDWTSGGETQYF	TGTGCCACCAGTGATTGGACTAGCGGGGGGGAGACCCAGTACTTC
TRBD1	-	TRBV10-1	16	TRBJ1-5	CASRKQGFYSNQPQHF	TGCGCCAGCAGAAAACAGGGGTTCTATAGCAATCAGCCCCAGCATTTT
-	-	TRBV7-2	15	TRBJ2-2	CASSLGPGLTGELFF	TGTGCCAGCAGCTTGGGGCCGGGTCTCACCGGGGAGCTGTTTTTT
TRBD2	-	TRBV18	18	TRBJ2-1	CASSPPPHSLAGVDEQFF	TGTGCCAGCTCACCACCTCCCCATAGCCTAGCGGGAGTTGATGAGCAGTTCTTC
-	once	TRBV18	13	TRBJ2-7	CASSPLTGSEQYF	TGTGCCAGCTCACCACTCACAGGGTCCGAGCAGTACTTC
TRBD1	-	TRBV5-1	16	TRBJ1-4	CASSLSLSGGGEKLFF	TGCGCCAGCAGCTTGTCTCTATCAGGGGGCGGTGAAAAACTGTTTTTT
TRBD2	-	TRBV28	15	TRBJ2-1	CASTKQLAGVNEQFF	TGTGCCAGCACGAAGCAACTAGCGGGAGTCAATGAGCAGTTCTTC
TRBD1	-	TRBV28	19	TRBJ1-5	CASSLQRDRGLRFNQPQHF	TGTGCCAGCAGTTTGCAGCGGGACAGGGGGCTTCGTTTCAATCAGCCCCAGCATTTT
TRBD1	-	TRBV5-8	17	TRBJ2-3	CASPEATGGKYTDTQYF	TGTGCCAGCCCCGAGGCGACAGGGGGGAAGTACACAGATACGCAGTATTTT
-	-	TRBV11-3	14	TRBJ2-7	CASSLGAGNHEQYF	TGTGCCAGCAGCTTAGGGGCAGGGAATCACGAGCAGTACTTC
TRBD1	-	TRBV6-2/TRBV6-3	18	TRBJ2-1	CASSYEFGQGVNYNEQFF	TGTGCCAGCAGTTACGAATTCGGACAGGGGGTTAACTACAATGAGCAGTTCTTC
-	-	TRBV12-3/TRBV12-4	12	TRBJ2-1	CASSQGGVEQFF	TGTGCCAGCAGTCAAGGGGGGGTTGAGCAGTTCTTC
-	-	TRBV2	15	TRBJ1-1	CASLRERRGNTEAFF	TGTGCCAGCCTGCGCGAAAGAAGGGGTAACACTGAAGCTTTCTTT
TRBD2	-	TRBV7-8	17	TRBJ2-5	CASSLVPSGGPGETQYF	TGTGCCAGCAGCTTAGTTCCTAGCGGGGGCCCCGGAGAGACCCAGTACTTC
TRBD2	few	TRBV2	15	TRBJ2-1	CASSEGLAGGFEQFF	TGTGCCAGCAGTGAAGGGCTAGCGGGAGGTTTTGAGCAGTTCTTC
-	few	TRBV5-5	15	TRBJ1-2	CASSLGGPANYGYTF	TGTGCCAGCAGCTTGGGGGGGCCCGCTAACTATGGCTACACCTTC
TRBD2	-	TRBV9	18	TRBJ2-5	CASSVGVRLAGAQETQYF	TGTGCCAGCAGCGTAGGTGTCCGACTAGCGGGAGCCCAAGAGACCCAGTACTTC
TRBD1	once	TRBV10-3	11	TRBJ2-1	CAISGGDEQFF	TGTGCCATCTCAGGGGGCGACGAGCAGTTCTTC
TRBD2	-	TRBV15	17	TRBJ2-2	CATSRLGGRRNTGELFF	TGTGCCACCAGCAGATTGGGAGGGCGACGGAACACCGGGGAGCTGTTTTTT
-	-	TRBV27	14	TRBJ2-3	CASRREFGTDTQYF	TGTGCCAGCAGGAGGGAGTTCGGGACAGATACGCAGTATTTT
-	-	TRBV5-4	17	TRBJ2-5	CASSLGVRGHQQETQYF	TGTGCCAGCAGCTTGGGAGTCAGGGGACACCAACAAGAGACCCAGTACTTC
TRBD2	-	TRBV27	15	TRBJ2-1	CASSWTSGGVNEQFF	TGTGCCAGCAGCTGGACTAGCGGGGGTGTCAATGAGCAGTTCTTC
-	-	TRBV7-8	15	TRBJ2-2	CASSLLTGGTGELFF	TGTGCCAGCAGCTTACTGACAGGCGGCACCGGGGAGCTGTTTTTT
TRBD1	-	TRBV6-5	14	TRBJ1-2	CASSKQGVNYGYTF	TGTGCCAGCAGTAAACAGGGGGTTAACTATGGCTACACCTTC
-	-	TRBV29-1	11	TRBJ2-1	CSVQGWDEQFF	TGCAGCGTTCAGGGCTGGGATGAGCAGTTCTTC
TRBD1	few	TRBV7-2	13	TRBJ1-1	CASSPGGNTEAFF	TGTGCCAGCAGCCCAGGGGGGAACACTGAAGCTTTCTTT
-	-	TRBV7-8	16	TRBJ2-3	CASSFERGFRTDTQYF	TGTGCCAGCAGCTTCGAGAGGGGGTTTCGAACAGATACGCAGTATTTT
TRBD2	once	TRBV7-2	13	TRBJ2-7	CASSTSGGYEQYF	TGTGCCAGCAGCACTAGCGGGGGCTACGAGCAGTACTTC
-	-	TRBV5-1	15	TRBJ2-2	CASSLGYQGQGELFF	TGCGCCAGCAGCTTGGGTTACCAGGGGCAAGGGGAGCTGTTTTTT
-	-	TRBV2	15	TRBJ1-3	CASTLGAGPGNTIYF	TGTGCCAGCACCCTAGGGGCTGGGCCTGGAAACACCATATATTTT
TRBD1	few	TRBV28	15	TRBJ2-5	CAIEAATGGKETQYF	TGTGCCATCGAAGCCGCTACAGGGGGCAAGGAGACCCAGTACTTC
-	-	TRBV5-4	15	TRBJ1-6	CASSLRSSYNSPLHF	TGTGCCAGCAGCTTGAGGAGCTCCTATAATTCACCCCTCCACTTT
-	-	TRBV18	14	TRBJ2-3	CASSTLQALDTQYF	TGTGCCAGCTCAACCCTACAGGCGTTGGATACGCAGTATTTT
-	-	TRBV7-8	14	TRBJ1-4	CASSSVATNEKLFF	TGTGCCAGCAGCTCTGTTGCAACTAATGAAAAACTGTTTTTT
-	-	TRBV6-5	14	TRBJ1-1	CASSYSSQLAEAFF	TGTGCCAGCAGTTACTCGAGTCAACTCGCTGAAGCTTTCTTT
TRBD1	-	TRBV5-1	15	TRBJ2-3	CASSFDRVKTDTQYF	TGCGCCAGCAGCTTTGACAGGGTAAAAACAGATACGCAGTATTTT
-	-	TRBV12-3/TRBV12-4	12	TRBJ1-2	CASSSDYYGYTF	TGTGCCAGCAGTTCAGACTACTATGGCTACACCTTC
TRBD1	-	TRBV29-1	14	TRBJ1-4	CSVMRGQYNEKLFF	TGCAGCGTGATGAGGGGGCAGTATAATGAAAAACTGTTTTTT
TRBD1	once	TRBV6-5	15	TRBJ1-1	CASRPGQGAYAEAFF	TGTGCCAGCAGGCCCGGACAGGGGGCGTACGCTGAAGCTTTCTTT
TRBD1	-	TRBV19	15	TRBJ1-6	CASSIQTGDGSPLHF	TGTGCCAGTAGTATACAGACAGGGGACGGTTCACCCCTCCACTTT
-	-	TRBV28	15	TRBJ2-4	CASSFGGVAKNIQYF	TGTGCCAGCAGTTTCGGCGGTGTAGCCAAAAACATTCAGTACTTC
TRBD2	-	TRBV7-2	16	TRBJ2-1	CASSPPGLAGGREQFF	TGTGCCAGCAGCCCCCCGGGACTAGCGGGAGGTAGGGAGCAGTTCTTC
TRBD2	-	TRBV2	15	TRBJ2-1	CASSTLAGGHNEQFF	TGTGCCAGCAGTACCCTAGCGGGGGGGCACAATGAGCAGTTCTTC
TRBD2	-	TRBV29-1	13	TRBJ2-1	CSVVLGGGNEQFF	TGCAGCGTTGTACTAGGCGGGGGGAATGAGCAGTTCTTC
TRBD1	-	TRBV2	15	TRBJ2-1	CASSWDRSPDNEQFF	TGTGCCAGCAGTTGGGACAGGAGCCCGGACAATGAGCAGTTCTTC
TRBD1	-	TRBV7-9	14	TRBJ1-1	CASSLGFTGGRTFF	TGTGCCAGCAGCTTAGGGTTCACAGGGGGTCGGACTTTCTTT
-	-	TRBV19	15	TRBJ2-3	CASSIFWRGTDTQYF	TGTGCCAGTAGTATCTTTTGGCGGGGCACAGATACGCAGTATTTT
TRBD2	-	TRBV7-6	16	TRBJ2-5	CASSPTSGQIQETQYF	TGTGCCAGCAGCCCCACTAGCGGACAAATCCAAGAGACCCAGTACTTC
TRBD2	-	TRBV9	14	TRBJ2-2	CASSARTSTGELFF	TGTGCCAGCAGCGCAAGGACTAGCACCGGGGAGCTGTTTTTT
-	-	TRBV2	13	TRBJ1-6	CASSATENSPLHF	TGTGCCAGCAGTGCTACGGAGAATTCACCCCTCCACTTT
TRBD2	-	TRBV11-3	14	TRBJ2-3	CASSLGRVADTQYF	TGTGCCAGCAGCTTGGGGAGGGTGGCAGATACGCAGTATTTT
-	-	TRBV15	12	TRBJ2-1	CATGQGNNEQFF	TGTGCCACCGGGCAGGGGAACAATGAGCAGTTCTTC
-	-	TRBV7-9	16	TRBJ2-7	CASSLAETRPAKEQYF	TGTGCCAGCAGCTTAGCCGAGACTAGACCGGCTAAGGAGCAGTACTTC
TRBD2	few	TRBV27	16	TRBJ2-3	CASSKTSGRVQDTQYF	TGTGCCAGCAGTAAGACTAGCGGGAGGGTCCAAGATACGCAGTATTTT
TRBD2	once	TRBV20-1	14	TRBJ2-1	CSASPAGFYNEQFF	TGCAGTGCTAGTCCAGCGGGATTTTACAATGAGCAGTTCTTC
-	once	TRBV19	16	TRBJ1-5	CASSGRRQVRNQPQHF	TGTGCCAGTAGTGGCCGTCGGCAGGTCAGGAATCAGCCCCAGCATTTT
-	once	TRBV6-5	14	TRBJ2-7	CASTIDDRNDEQYF	TGTGCCAGCACAATAGATGACAGGAACGACGAGCAGTACTTC
TRBD1	few	TRBV28	16	TRBJ1-1	CASSPLSGTGLTEAFF	TGTGCCAGCAGTCCATTATCCGGGACAGGGCTCACTGAAGCTTTCTTT
-	-	TRBV9	16	TRBJ2-7	CASSVGGDFFSYEQYF	TGTGCCAGCAGCGTAGGGGGGGACTTTTTCTCCTACGAGCAGTACTTC